This entry lists 31 T cell receptor beta chains sequenced from one sample in a study of T cells in women clearing cervical HPV infection. TCRdb's table, derived via immunoSEQ multiplex PCR, lists solely in-frame clones and lacks some. The specimen's table records under 45,000 clones. Sequencing was done on a sample of blood buffy coat. The receptors here all came from a woman between 18 and 70 years old with a cervical HPV16 infection that either progressed to CIN3+ or cleared (not recorded which).

Here the CDR3 reads CASSPRLVHRPEETQYF. CDR3 DNA (partial): TGTGCCAGTAGTCCAAGACTAGTACATCGGCCGGAGGAGACC. This chain joins TRBV19 and TRBJ2-5; D is possibly TRBD2 (6 bases). The read is 3 residues too short to cover the CDR3 end, so that end is filled in from the germline J gene. Germline V gene lookup returns CDR1 LNHDA and CDR2 SQIVND (reference sequence). This CDR3 spans 17 amino acids. Trimming cost V 5 bases and J 5 bases, with 24 bases left between them.

The sequenced part of the CDR3 DNA is TGCGCCAGCAGCTTGGCACTAGCGGGGGGGCACACAGATACG. Translating it yields CASSLALAGGHTDT. The entire CDR3 sequence reads CASSLALAGGHTDTQYF. The chain combines TRBV5-1 with TRBJ2-3, with 13 nucleotides matching TRBD2. The CDR3 extends 3 residues past the end of the read, so its final part is completed from the germline J gene. The CDR3 consists of 17 residues. CDR1 and CDR2 (germline): SGHRS, YFSETQ. V trimming: 0 bases; J trimming: 2 bases; junction bases outside the gene matches: 3.

In regard to this clone: The read ends 3 residues early relative to the CDR3; the germline J gene fills the gap. The chain recombines TRBV3-1 (or the pseudogene TRBV3-2) with TRBJ2-7; 11 bases are shared with TRBD2. Germline lookup yields CDR1 LGHDT and CDR2 YNNKEL (reference sequence). This CDR3 region has 17 residues. J gave up 5 bases and V 0 bases, and 9 bases lay outside the gene matches. The CDR3 spells CASSQEWGSGRADEQYF. Incomplete CDR3 DNA: TGTGCCAGCAGCCAAGAATGGGGTAGCGGGAGGGCGGACGAG.

Comment on this clone: The observed sequence ends 3 residues before the CDR3 terminus, with the missing tail filled in from the germline J gene. The rearrangement joins TRBV6-2 or TRBV6-3 to TRBJ2-5, with D maybe TRBD1 (5 bases). Trimming took 4 bases from V and 2 from J, leaving 14 bases between them. CDR1 MNHEY and CDR2 SVGEGT come from the germline V gene. CDR3 length: 15 amino acids. CDR3 region: CASSFSVGRQETQYF. CDR3 DNA, as far as it was read: TGTGCCAGCAGTTTCTCTGTGGGGCGGCAAGAGACC.

Turning to this clone: The read ends 3 residues shy of where the CDR3 ends; the end is completed using the germline J gene. The chain has TRBV7-9 and TRBJ1-2, with 7 nucleotides matching TRBD1. The length of the CDR3 is 13 residues. Germline-derived CDR1 and CDR2 are SEHNR and FQNEAQ (reference sequence). The junction had 5 bases not matched to a gene; V was cut back by 6 bases and J by 4 bases. Partial CDR3 DNA: TGTGCCAGCAGACTTCCAGGGGGCTATGGC. Its translation is CASRLPGGYG. In full, the CDR3 reads CASRLPGGYGYTF.

To note about this clone: The read terminates 3 residues ahead of where the CDR3 ends, so the germline J gene completes it. The rearrangement joins TRBV7-2 to TRBJ2-2; 11 nucleotides match TRBD2. The CDR3 runs to 15 residues. The V gene end was trimmed by 5 bases and the J gene end by 6 bases; junction bases not matched to a gene: 5. Looked up from germline, CDR1 is SGHTA and CDR2 is FQGNSA. The CDR3 sequence is CASSVLAGVAGELFF. The part of the CDR3 DNA that was read is TGTGCCAGCAGCGTACTAGCGGGAGTTGCCGGGGAG.

In regard to this clone: The read comes to an end 3 residues before the CDR3 does, leaving the germline J gene to fill in the end. V gene TRBV7-3 combines with J gene TRBJ1-2, with no clear D. V was shortened by 2 bases and J by 4 bases, with 8 bases between the two germline ends. Germline loops: CDR1 SGHTA, CDR2 FQGTGA. The CDR3 spans 13 residues. CDR3 in amino acids: CASSLEGLYGYTF. The CDR3 bases that were read are TGTGCCAGCAGCTTAGAAGGACTCTATGGC.

About this clone itself: The observed sequence ends 3 residues before the CDR3 terminus, with the missing tail filled in from the germline J gene. This chain joins TRBV10-3 and TRBJ2-7; D is ambiguous. Per the germline V gene, CDR1 is ENHRY and CDR2 is SYGVKD. Trimming stripped 2 bases from V and 2 bases from J, with 10 bases between. This CDR3 spans 14 amino acids. CDR3: CAISENNSPYEQYF. The DNA read from the CDR3 is TGTGCCATCAGTGAGAACAACAGTCCCTACGAG.

Of note for this clone: Read coverage stops 3 residues before the CDR3 terminus; the germline J gene supplies the remainder. This sequence joins TRBV5-1 and TRBJ2-5; 8 bases map to TRBD2. V was pared by 0 bases and J by 5 bases, with 9 bases of the junction left unmatched. CDR1 is SGHRS and CDR2 is YFSETQ in the germline V gene. The CDR3 consists of 16 residues. The CDR3 bases that were read are TGCGCCAGCAGCTTGGCTTCCACTAGCGGCCTGGAGACC. Its protein is CASSLASTSGLET. The entire CDR3 reads CASSLASTSGLETQYF.

A word on this clone: The read comes to an end 3 residues before the CDR3 does, leaving the germline J gene to fill in the end. The chain joins TRBV29-1 to TRBJ2-7, with a tentative D call TRBD2 (5 bases). V was trimmed by 6 bases and J by 2 bases, leaving 11 bases between them. Germline-derived CDR1 and CDR2 are SQVTM and ANQGSEA. The CDR3 extends over 12 amino acids. This CDR3 reads CSVQERPYEQYF. Partial CDR3 DNA: TGCAGCGTCCAAGAGCGGCCCTACGAG.

As concerns this clone: The CDR3 is cut off 3 residues early in the read; its end comes from the germline J gene. The chain has TRBV2 and TRBJ2-3; D is unresolved. Germline V gene sequence: CDR1 SNHLY, CDR2 FYNNEI. V was pared by 5 bases and J by 8 bases, with 17 bases between. The CDR3 contains 14 residues. Partial CDR3 DNA: TGTGCCAGCAGTTTTTCAGTCCCGCCTAGTACG. Translating it yields CASSFSVPPST. The entire CDR3 protein reads CASSFSVPPSTQYF. Using reference TRBV2 and TRBJ2-3 for the parts outside the CDR3, the full variable domain is EPEVTQTPSHQVTQMGQEVILRCVPISNHLYFYWYRQILGQKVEFLVSFYNNEISEKSEIFDDQFSVERPDGSNFTLKIRSTKLEDSAMYFCASSFSVPPSTQYFGPGTRLTVL.

Incomplete CDR3 DNA: TGTGCCAGCAGCCAGGGGTTTGAG. It specifies CASSQGFE. The entire CDR3 protein reads CASSQGFEQFF. The J gene is TRBJ2-1, the V gene TRBV7-2; D perhaps matches TRBD1 (6 bases). The read finishes 3 residues shy of the CDR3 end, and the germline J gene is used to complete it. There are 11 residues in the CDR3. Germline V gene lookup returns CDR1 SGHTA and CDR2 FQGNSA. V was cut by 5 bases and J by 9 bases, with 8 bases left in between.

On this clone: The observed sequence ends 3 residues before the CDR3 terminus, with the missing tail filled in from the germline J gene. This chain uses TRBV2 with TRBJ2-6; the D is unclear. Trimming shortened V by 4 bases and J by 1 base, and 5 bases separated the two germline ends. Germline V lookup: CDR1 SNHLY, CDR2 FYNNEI. The CDR3 runs to 14 residues. The CDR3 bases that were read are TGTGCCAGCAGTGTCCAGTCTGGGGCCAACGTC. The encoded protein is CASSVQSGANV. The entire CDR3 protein reads CASSVQSGANVLTF.

Notes on this clone: The sequenced fragment ends 3 residues before the CDR3 boundary, so the rest is inferred from the germline J gene. This chain links TRBV20-1 with TRBJ2-3; perhaps TRBD1 as D (5 bases). Trimming pared 3 bases from V and 5 bases from J, leaving 6 bases between. Germline V gene data show CDR1 as DFQATT and CDR2 as SNEGSKA (reference sequence). The CDR3 runs to 11 residues. The CDR3 sequence is CSASRGDTQYF. The DNA read from the CDR3 is TGCAGTGCTAGTAGGGGAGATACG.

As for this clone: The read falls 3 residues short of the CDR3 end, and the missing part is taken from the germline J gene. The chain uses TRBV13 and TRBJ2-3; 8 bases map to TRBD2. The CDR3 extends over 16 amino acids. Germline loops: CDR1 PRHDT, CDR2 FYEKMQ (reference sequence). After removal of 2 bases from V and 0 bases from J, the junction contained 4 bases not matched to a gene. The part of the CDR3 DNA that was read is TGTGCCAGCAGCTTAAAGCGGGGGAGTAGCACAGATACG. Translation: CASSLKRGSSTDT. The full CDR3 protein is CASSLKRGSSTDTQYF.

In regard to this clone: The read gets to within 3 residues of the CDR3 end, and the germline J gene fills in the rest. The V and J genes are TRBV12-3 or TRBV12-4 and TRBJ2-7; 7 nucleotides line up with TRBD1. Trimming took 6 bases from V and 4 from J; bases not matched to a gene: 6. The length of the CDR3 is 13 residues. CDR3 amino acids: CASRFGTAYEQYF. CDR3 DNA (partial): TGTGCCAGCAGGTTCGGGACAGCTTACGAG.

Details on this clone: The read ends 3 residues shy of where the CDR3 ends; the end is completed using the germline J gene. The V and J genes are TRBV5-6 and TRBJ2-7, with 10 bases lining up with TRBD1. V was pared by 0 bases and J by 5 bases, with 2 bases of the junction left unmatched. The CDR3 is made up of 14 amino acids. The germline V gene encodes CDR1 SGHDT and CDR2 YYEEEE. The covered CDR3 bases are TGTGCCAGCAGCTTGGTGGACAGGGGGGACGAG. The encoded protein is CASSLVDRGDE. The entire CDR3 reads CASSLVDRGDEQYF.

The DNA read from the CDR3 is TGTGCCAGCTCACCAATGACAGGGGCTTATGGT. It is translated as CASSPMTGAYG. In full, the CDR3 reads CASSPMTGAYGQYF. V gene TRBV18 combines with J gene TRBJ2-4; 8 bases map to TRBD1. The read stops 3 residues short of the end of the CDR3; the missing end is completed from the germline J gene. From germline, CDR1 is KGHSH and CDR2 LQKENI. The CDR3 is 14 amino acids.

Points on this clone: The read finishes 3 residues shy of the CDR3 end, and the germline J gene is used to complete it. The chain couples TRBV20-1 to TRBJ2-7; 9 positions match TRBD2. V gave up 0 bases and J gave up 0 bases; unmatched junction bases: 3. CDR1 is DFQATT, CDR2 SNEGSKA, per germline (reference sequence). CDR3 size: 15 residues. CDR3 DNA, as far as it was read: TGCAGTGCTAGAGATGTGCGGGGGGGCTCCTACGAG. It yields the protein CSARDVRGGSYE. In full, the CDR3 reads CSARDVRGGSYEQYF.

Worth noting for this clone: The CDR3 end is not reached by the read, which stops 3 residues before it; the germline J gene fills it in. This chain links TRBV11-3 with TRBJ2-7, with 9 bases matching TRBD1. This CDR3 spans 13 amino acids. After removal of 5 bases from V and 6 bases from J, the junction contained 5 bases not matched to a gene. Germline CDR1 reads SGHNT; CDR2 reads YENEEA. The part of the CDR3 DNA that was read is TGTGCCAGCAGCAAACAGGGGGCGGGCGAG. It yields the protein CASSKQGAGE. The CDR3 reads in full as CASSKQGAGEQYF.

On this clone: An end of the junction differs from the germline gene, which may be a read error. Read data end 3 residues before the CDR3 end; the end is taken from the germline J gene. Different DNA sequences within this sample yield the same CDR3. The V gene is TRBV7-2, the J gene TRBJ1-3; no firm D call. Germline CDR1 reads SGHTA; CDR2 reads FQGNSA. The CDR3 is 13 amino acids. The CDR3 region is CASSQVYGNTIYF. Incomplete CDR3 DNA: TGTGCCAGCAGCCAGGTCTATGGAAACACT.

Comments on this clone: The read falls 3 residues short of the CDR3 end, and the missing part is taken from the germline J gene. The chain employs TRBV5-1 and TRBJ2-1; D not certain. Germline CDR1 reads SGHRS; CDR2 reads YFSETQ. This CDR3 region has 15 residues. Trimming took 2 bases from V and 0 from J, leaving 9 bases between them. The covered CDR3 bases are TGCGCCAGCAGCTTTTCCCAGGTCTCCTACAATGAG. Translated, it gives CASSFSQVSYNE. The whole CDR3 sequence is CASSFSQVSYNEQFF.

Worth noting for this clone: Read data end 3 residues before the CDR3 end; the end is taken from the germline J gene. This sequence joins TRBV7-2 and TRBJ2-7; D may be TRBD1 (5 bases). CDR3 length: 14 residues. Germline values: CDR1 SGHTA, CDR2 FQGNSA. V dropped 6 bases and J dropped 0 bases, with 12 bases sitting between them. The CDR3 bases that were read are TGTGCCAGCAGGGCAGGGCTCAGCTCCTACGAG. Translating it yields CASRAGLSSYE. The entire CDR3 sequence reads CASRAGLSSYEQYF. Drawing the rest from reference TRBV7-2 and TRBJ2-7, the complete variable domain is GAGVSQSPSNKVTEKGKDVELRCDPISGHTALYWYRQSLGQGLEFLIYFQGNSAPDKSGLPSDRFSAERTGGSVSTLTIQRTQQEDSAVYLCASRAGLSSYEQYFGPGTRLTVT.

Details on this clone: The CDR3 end is not reached by the read, which stops 3 residues before it; the germline J gene fills it in. V and J are TRBV7-2 and TRBJ2-5; unclear D gene. Trimming took 1 base from V and 4 from J, leaving 10 bases between them. The germline V gene encodes CDR1 SGHTA and CDR2 FQGNSA. The CDR3 loop spans 14 amino acids. This chain's CDR3 is CASSLVLAAETQYF. The CDR3 bases that were read are TGTGCCAGCAGCTTAGTGCTTGCGGCAGAGACC.

About this clone itself: With the read ending 3 residues before the CDR3 end, the germline J gene is used to fill in that end. This sample also contains other DNA sequences that code for the same CDR3. This sequence joins TRBV5-1 and TRBJ1-3, with 7 bases that match TRBD1. Germline-derived CDR1 and CDR2 are SGHRS and YFSETQ. J lost 3 bases, V lost 3 bases, and 0 bases had no gene match. The CDR3 totals 13 residues. CDR3 DNA, as far as it was read: TGCGCCAGCAGCTCAGGGGGTGGAAACACC. Translating gives CASSSGGGNT. The entire CDR3 is CASSSGGGNTIYF.

A remark on this clone: The DNA ends 3 residues before the CDR3 does, and the rest of the CDR3 is filled in from the germline J gene. J is TRBJ1-1 and V is TRBV6-2 or TRBV6-3, with 9 bases fitting TRBD1. Trimming at V came to 7 bases and at J to 4 bases, leaving 13 bases not matched to a gene. The CDR3 covers 16 residues. Germline-derived CDR1 and CDR2 are MNHEY and SVGEGT. The sequenced part of the CDR3 DNA is TGTGCCAGCATTTCCCGTCCAGGGACAGGGAGCACTGAA. Its protein product is CASISRPGTGSTE. The entire CDR3 is CASISRPGTGSTEAFF.

In the case of this clone: The read terminates 3 residues ahead of where the CDR3 ends, so the germline J gene completes it. This chain joins TRBV10-3 and TRBJ2-3; TRBD1 aligns across 8 bases. The CDR3 spans 16 residues. With V trimmed by 3 bases and J by 1 base, 6 bases remained unmatched. Germline values: CDR1 ENHRY, CDR2 SYGVKD. This CDR3 is CAISDNRGSGTDTQYF. The covered CDR3 bases are TGTGCCATCAGTGACAACAGGGGGTCCGGCACAGATACG.

For this clone: The missing CDR3 end, 3 residues past where the read stops, is filled in from the germline J gene. The chain recombines TRBV7-8 with TRBJ1-4, with a possible D match to TRBD1 (5 bases). The germline CDR1 and CDR2 sequences are SGHVS and FQNEAQ. There are 16 residues in the CDR3. Trimming took 7 bases from V and 8 from J, leaving 23 bases between them. The covered CDR3 bases are TGTGCCAGCACCAAAAACCGGGGGGGACTGGGCGAAAAA. Translating gives CASTKNRGGLGEK. The CDR3 in its entirety is CASTKNRGGLGEKLFF.

A note on this clone: The read ends 3 residues before the CDR3 terminus; that terminus is restored from the germline J gene. The genes are TRBV7-2 and TRBJ1-2, with unresolved D. The V end lost 1 base, the J end lost 4 bases, and 13 bases lay between the germline ends. The CDR3 is 15 residues long. Germline V lookup: CDR1 SGHTA, CDR2 FQGNSA. The CDR3 DNA, read in part, is TGTGCCAGCAGCTTAGTACAAACCAGAGGCTATGGC. Its translation: CASSLVQTRGYG. The CDR3 in full is CASSLVQTRGYGYTF.

Comments on this clone: The sequenced fragment ends 3 residues before the CDR3 boundary, so the rest is inferred from the germline J gene. This chain links TRBV6-2 or TRBV6-3 with TRBJ1-5, with a possible D match to TRBD1 (6 bases). CDR3 length equals 15 residues. Trimming pared 2 bases from V and 3 bases from J, leaving 11 bases between. Germline lookup yields CDR1 MNHEY and CDR2 SVGEGT. CDR3 region: CASSYVNRVNQPQHF. CDR3 DNA, as far as it was read: TGTGCCAGCAGTTACGTGAACAGGGTCAATCAGCCC.

Concerning this clone itself: The read ends 3 residues early relative to the CDR3; the germline J gene fills the gap. This chain uses TRBV7-3 with TRBJ2-3, with D perhaps matching TRBD1 (7 bases). CDR3 length: 15 residues. With 1 base removed from V and 4 bases from J, the gap between germline ends came to 12 bases. Germline V lookup: CDR1 SGHTA, CDR2 FQGTGA. The CDR3 region is CASSLNQGGPDTQYF. CDR3 DNA (partial): TGTGCCAGCAGCTTAAATCAGGGGGGCCCAGATACG. Together with reference TRBV7-3 and TRBJ2-3, the CDR3 gives the full variable domain: GAGVSQTPSNKVTEKGKYVELRCDPISGHTALYWYRQSLGQGPEFLIYFQGTGAADDSGLPNDRFFAVRPEGSVSTLKIQRTERGDSAVYLCASSLNQGGPDTQYFGPGTRLTVL.